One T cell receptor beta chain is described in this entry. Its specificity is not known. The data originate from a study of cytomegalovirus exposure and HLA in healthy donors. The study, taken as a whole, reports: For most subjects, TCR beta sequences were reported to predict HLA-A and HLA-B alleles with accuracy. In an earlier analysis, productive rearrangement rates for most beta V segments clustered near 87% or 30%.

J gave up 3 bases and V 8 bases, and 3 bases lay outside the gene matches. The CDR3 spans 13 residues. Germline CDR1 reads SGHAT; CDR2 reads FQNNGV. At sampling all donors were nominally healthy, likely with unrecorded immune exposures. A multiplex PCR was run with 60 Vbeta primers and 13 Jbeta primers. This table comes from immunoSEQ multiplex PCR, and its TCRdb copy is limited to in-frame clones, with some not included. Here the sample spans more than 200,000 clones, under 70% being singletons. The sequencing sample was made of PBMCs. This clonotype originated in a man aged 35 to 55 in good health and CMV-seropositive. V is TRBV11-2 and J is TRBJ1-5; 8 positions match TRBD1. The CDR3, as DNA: TGTGCCAGCGGGACAGGCCCCAATCAGCCCCAGCATTTT. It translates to CASGTGPNQPQHF.